Below, 25 T cell receptor beta chains from the same sample are listed, as sequenced in a study of beta chain features in type 1 diabetes. cDNA synthesis used the whole RNA isolate, giving expressed TCRB sequences. Generated by immunoSEQ multiplex PCR, the TCRdb table keeps only in-frame clones and is missing some. The data hold hundreds of thousands of clones, with around 15% observed a single time. Study-level findings and limits: Patients with Type 1 diabetes showed moderately but significantly shorter TCRB CDR3s in all four CD4+ subsets.

Their antigens are not known. Sequencing was carried out using naive CD4+ T cells from blood. The receptors here all came from a man aged 18 to 29 with type 1 diabetes.

This clone has more than one count but fewer than ten. The rearrangement links TRBV4-3 to TRBJ2-7; D is possibly TRBD2 (7 bases). V lost 1 base to trimming and J lost 2 bases, with 9 bases between them. CDR1 is LGHNA and CDR2 is YSLEER in the germline V gene. This CDR3 contains 14 residues. The CDR3 DNA follows: TGCGCCAGCAGCCAAGGAGGGGGGGCCTACGAGCAGTACTTC. It is translated as CASSQGGGAYEQYF.

This clone was seen a few times. Other nucleotide sequences from this sample produce the same CDR3. The V gene is TRBV25-1, the J gene TRBJ1-2; D is unclear. The ends were cut back, 3 bases at V and 5 bases at J, with 7 bases in the middle. The CDR3 loop spans 12 amino acids. Looked up from germline, CDR1 is MGHDK and CDR2 is SYGVNS. The CDR3: CASSEPGYGYTF. The CDR3 DNA sequence: TGTGCCAGCAGTGAGCCGGGTTATGGCTACACCTTC.

The chain is built from TRBV5-1 and TRBJ1-5; no firm D call. The germline CDR1 and CDR2 sequences are SGHRS and YFSETQ. Trimming pared 3 bases from V and 1 base from J, leaving 11 bases between. This CDR3 has 15 residues. Written as DNA, the CDR3 is TGCGCCAGCAGCTCCGAGATCAGGAGCAATCAGCCCCAGCATTTT. Protein product: CASSSEIRSNQPQHF.

This clone turned up a few times. The chain recombines TRBV19 with TRBJ2-1; D may be TRBD2 (5 bases). CDR1 is LNHDA and CDR2 is SQIVND in the germline V gene (reference sequence). CDR3 length: 14 amino acids. V was clipped by 5 bases and J by 7 bases, with 15 bases between them. The DNA for the CDR3 is TGTGCCAGTAGTCCTGGACTGGAAAGGAATGAGCAGTTCTTC. Residues: CASSPGLERNEQFF.

This clone was seen only a few times. The J gene is TRBJ2-3, the V gene TRBV10-3, with 8 bases that match TRBD1. Germline trimming cut 10 bases from V and 7 bases from J; bases unmatched to any gene: 10. The germline V gene encodes CDR1 ENHRY and CDR2 SYGVKD. The CDR3 has 13 amino acids. As DNA, the CDR3 is TGTGCCACCCCGGGGCAGGGGGCGAATACGCAGTATTTT. Its protein is CATPGQGANTQYF.

This clone was recorded a few times. The genes are TRBV5-1 and TRBJ2-2; 8 bases match TRBD1. Germline V CDR1 and CDR2: SGHRS, YFSETQ. The CDR3 totals 20 residues. Germline trimming cut 3 bases from V and 1 base from J; bases unmatched to any gene: 17. CDR3 sequence: CASSSPYPPGGRWNTGELFF. CDR3 nucleotides: TGCGCCAGCAGCTCCCCTTATCCTCCAGGGGGCCGGTGGAACACCGGGGAGCTGTTTTTT.

As to this clone: Mismatch with germline at one junction end may stem from a read error. V gene TRBV7-7 combines with J gene TRBJ2-1; TRBD1 aligns across 7 bases. The CDR3 is 15 residues long. CDR1 is SSHAT, CDR2 FNYEAQ, per germline (reference sequence). This chain's CDR3 is CASSLTTGPYNEQFF. CDR3 sequence (DNA): TGTGCTAGCAGCTTGACGACAGGGCCCTACAATGAGCAGTTCTTC.

This chain connects TRBV5-6 to TRBJ2-5; a weak D match, TRBD1 (6 bases). The V end was cut by 2 bases, the J end by 3 bases, with 11 bases between. CDR1 is SGHDT and CDR2 is YYEEEE in the germline V gene. The CDR3 has 14 residues. In nucleotides, the CDR3 is TGTGCCAGCAGCTTTCCGACAGGAAAAGAGACCCAGTACTTC. Translating it yields CASSFPTGKETQYF.

The chain links TRBV9 to TRBJ2-7; D may be TRBD1 (6 bases). CDR1 and CDR2 (germline): SGDLS, YYNGEE. V was pared by 3 bases and J by 3 bases, with 16 bases between. CDR3 length: 15 amino acids. CDR3 region: CASSAHRELFYEQYF. The CDR3 region has the DNA TGTGCCAGCAGCGCTCACAGGGAGCTTTTCTACGAGCAGTACTTC.

The genes are TRBV18 and TRBJ2-5; D is unresolved. Trimming cost V 8 bases and J 0 bases, with 7 bases left between them. This CDR3 is 12 amino acids long. Looked up from germline, CDR1 is KGHSH and CDR2 is LQKENI. CDR3 nucleotide sequence: TGTGCCAGCCAAGGAGACCAAGAGACCCAGTACTTC. It yields the protein CASQGDQETQYF.

This clone occurred a few times. The CDR3 DNA follows: TGTGCCAGCAGCGTATCCCTTGACAGGTATCTCTCTGGGGCCAACGTCCTGACTTTC. It codes for CASSVSLDRYLSGANVLTF. The chain links TRBV9 to TRBJ2-6; a possible D gene is TRBD1 (6 bases). Germline V gene lookup returns CDR1 SGDLS and CDR2 YYNGEE. The CDR3 contains 19 residues. The V and J ends lost 1 base and 0 bases respectively, with 17 bases between them.

This sequence joins TRBV28 and TRBJ2-3; tentatively, D is TRBD1 (6 bases). Trimming took off 1 base at V and 1 base at J, with 9 bases between the two ends. Germline V CDR1 and CDR2: MDHEN, SYDVKM. The CDR3 is made up of 15 amino acids. Here the CDR3 DNA reads TGTGCCAGCAGTTTATATCCAGGGGGCACAGATACGCAGTATTTT. Residues: CASSLYPGGTDTQYF.

In its sample, this clone was seen a few times. The chain employs TRBV30 and TRBJ1-1; D is possibly TRBD1 (5 bases). Trimming stripped 4 bases from V and 6 bases from J, with 18 bases between. The CDR3 has 14 amino acids. The V gene's germline CDR1 is GTSNPN and CDR2 SVGIG (reference sequence). CDR3: CAWKTLVGHSEAFF. In nucleotides, the CDR3 is TGTGCCTGGAAGACGCTGGTGGGGCACTCTGAAGCTTTCTTT.

Remarks on this clone: This sample also contains other DNA sequences that code for the same CDR3. The chain employs TRBV29-1 and TRBJ1-1; TRBD1 might be the D (6 bases). Trimming pared 4 bases from V and 3 bases from J, leaving 9 bases between. This CDR3 contains 12 residues. The V gene's germline CDR1 is SQVTM and CDR2 ANQGSEA. The CDR3 nucleotides are TGCAGCGTTGGGGAGGGGGACACTGAAGCTTTCTTT. Its protein is CSVGEGDTEAFF. Full variable domain (rest looked up from reference TRBV29-1 and TRBJ1-1): SAVISQKPSRDICQRGTSLTIQCQVDSQVTMMFWYRQQPGQSLTLIATANQGSEATYESGFVIDKFPISRPNLTFSTLTVSNMSPEDSSIYLCSVGEGDTEAFFGQGTRLTVV.

The chain uses TRBV6-5 and TRBJ2-1; a weak D match, TRBD2 (6 bases). The germline CDR1 and CDR2 sequences are MNHEY and SVGAGI. This CDR3 region has 13 residues. Trimming pared 5 bases from V and 8 bases from J, leaving 13 bases between. This chain's CDR3 is CASSVTSIHEQFF. The CDR3 region has the DNA TGTGCCAGCAGTGTGACTAGTATCCATGAGCAGTTCTTC.

This clone was detected a few times. At the DNA level, this CDR3 is encoded by other sequences in the same sample as well. The chain uses TRBV5-1 and TRBJ1-5; a possible D gene is TRBD1 (6 bases). Trimming stripped 5 bases from V and 3 bases from J, with 12 bases between. Per germline, CDR1 SGHRS and CDR2 YFSETQ. The CDR3 contains 14 residues. The CDR3 coding sequence is TGCGCCAGCAGTTTTGGACAGAACAATCAGCCCCAGCATTTT. Its protein is CASSFGQNNQPQHF.

The chain employs TRBV11-2 and TRBJ1-4; D call uncertain. Per germline, CDR1 SGHAT and CDR2 FQNNGV. V lost 3 bases and J lost 11, with 13 bases in between. The CDR3 covers 13 residues. This chain's CDR3 is CASSFTDQEKLFF. The CDR3 DNA is TGTGCCAGCAGCTTCACCGACCAGGAGAAACTGTTTTTT.

A note on this clone: Other DNA variants within this sample encode the same CDR3. V gene TRBV11-2 combines with J gene TRBJ2-5, with 10 bases aligning to TRBD1. This CDR3 has 15 residues. J lost 5 bases, V lost 5 bases, and 8 bases had no gene match. From germline, CDR1 is SGHAT and CDR2 FQNNGV. The DNA for the CDR3 is TGTGCCAGCAGCCCTGGACAGGGGGGCCGTGAGACCCAGTACTTC. It specifies CASSPGQGGRETQYF.

This clone was found a few times. J is TRBJ2-5 and V is TRBV2, with no clear D. Germline V gene data show CDR1 as SNHLY and CDR2 as FYNNEI. CDR3 size: 12 residues. Trimming removed 7 bases from V and 5 bases from J, with 11 bases in between. CDR3 nucleotide sequence: TGTGCCAGCAAGGGCAGGTCGGAGACCCAGTACTTC. This gives the protein CASKGRSETQYF. Drawing the rest from reference TRBV2 and TRBJ2-5, the complete variable domain is EPEVTQTPSHQVTQMGQEVILRCVPISNHLYFYWYRQILGQKVEFLVSFYNNEISEKSEIFDDQFSVERPDGSNFTLKIRSTKLEDSAMYFCASKGRSETQYFGPGTRLLVL.

This clone was seen a few times. This chain links TRBV15 with TRBJ1-2; TRBD1 aligns across 8 bases. This CDR3 spans 11 amino acids. Germline CDR1 reads LNHNV; CDR2 reads YYDKDF (reference sequence). V trimming: 5 bases; J trimming: 11 bases; junction bases outside the gene matches: 4. The CDR3: CATSSQGVYTF. The CDR3, as DNA: TGTGCCACCAGCTCACAGGGGGTTTACACCTTC.

This clone has only a few counts. The CDR3 loop reads CASSPGPTYEQYF. CDR3 DNA sequence: TGTGCCAGCAGCCCCGGGCCGACCTACGAGCAGTACTTC. The rearrangement uses TRBV7-9 and TRBJ2-7; D not certain. Trimming cost V 5 bases and J 2 bases, with 10 bases left between them. This CDR3 has 13 residues. The germline V gene encodes CDR1 SEHNR and CDR2 FQNEAQ (reference sequence).

The genes are TRBV7-2 and TRBJ2-1; 9 bases agree with TRBD2. Losses at the gene ends were 8 bases for V and 4 bases for J; bases not matched to a gene: 12. The germline V gene has CDR1 SGHTA and CDR2 FQGNSA. The CDR3 sequence is 16 residues long. CDR3 nucleotide sequence: TGTGCCAGCCTCACCCTGAAAGCGGGAGGTTACAATGAGCAGTTCTTC. It encodes CASLTLKAGGYNEQFF.

This chain uses TRBV19 with TRBJ2-5; D is perhaps TRBD1 (6 bases). CDR1 is LNHDA and CDR2 is SQIVND in the germline V gene (reference sequence). V shed 6 bases and J shed 6 bases, with 20 bases lying between them. CDR3 length: 15 amino acids. The CDR3 protein is CASSNPTGLQKTQYF. DNA for the CDR3: TGTGCCAGTAGCAACCCGACAGGTCTTCAGAAGACCCAGTACTTC.

There are a few counts of this clone. This rearrangement joins TRBV11-3 to TRBJ2-1, with 10 bases matching TRBD2. V lost 1 base and J lost 9; bases outside the gene matches: 3. Germline V gene data show CDR1 as SGHNT and CDR2 as YENEEA. This CDR3 region has 14 residues. The DNA for the CDR3 is TGTGCCAGCAGCTTAGGTCTAGCGGGAGTTGAGCAGTTCTTC. Protein product: CASSLGLAGVEQFF.

The V and J genes are TRBV30 and TRBJ2-7; no clear D gene. Trimming removed 4 bases at V and 2 bases at J, with 15 bases between. CDR1 is GTSNPN and CDR2 is SVGIG in the germline V gene (reference sequence). CDR3 length equals 14 residues. CDR3 DNA: TGTGCCTGGAATGCTCCCGGGCGGACCTACGAGCAGTACTTC. Its protein is CAWNAPGRTYEQYF.